Below are 17 T cell receptor beta chains sequenced from a single sample in a study of shared clonotypes between healthy human individuals. TCRdb's copy holds only in-frame clones and misses some; the assay was immunoSEQ multiplex PCR. The sample carries about 330,000 clones, more than 75% recorded once. Sequencing used memory CD8+ T cells sorted from blood. The subset is: CD45RO+ cells pooled with CCR7-negative TemRA cells. The receptors derive from a young man in good health.

CDR3 amino acids: CASSSLPGQRIYEQYF. CDR3 in DNA: TGTGCCAGCAGCTCCCTCCCGGGACAGAGGATTTACGAGCAGTACTTC. The V gene is TRBV7-9, the J gene TRBJ2-7, with 7 positions matching TRBD1. CDR1 and CDR2 (germline): SEHNR, FQNEAQ (reference sequence). J lost 4 bases, V lost 4 bases, and 13 bases had no gene match. CDR3 length equals 16 residues.

V is TRBV7-2 and J is TRBJ2-7; no firm D call. CDR1 and CDR2 (germline): SGHTA, FQGNSA. The CDR3 covers 13 residues. Trimming took 3 bases from V and 1 from J, leaving 7 bases between them. The CDR3 nucleotides are TGTGCCAGCAGCTTTGGGCCTTCCTACGAGCAGTACTTC. Translated, it gives CASSFGPSYEQYF.

The chain combines TRBV9 with TRBJ2-1; D gene ambiguous. Germline V gene data show CDR1 as SGDLS and CDR2 as YYNGEE. Trimming removed 7 bases from V and 2 bases from J, with 10 bases in between. The CDR3 is 13 residues long. The CDR3 coding sequence is TGTGCCAGCGGAGACCTCACCTACAATGAGCAGTTCTTC. It yields the protein CASGDLTYNEQFF.

This chain connects TRBV4-1 to TRBJ2-7; TRBD1 might be the D (6 bases). The V gene's germline CDR1 is MGHRA and CDR2 YSYEKL. The CDR3 is 15 residues long. Deletions cut 1 base from V and 3 bases from J, with 13 bases between. CDR3 DNA sequence: TGCGCCAGCAGCCAAGGTACAGGGAGTAACTACGAGCAGTACTTC. Residues: CASSQGTGSNYEQYF.

The genes are TRBV7-8 and TRBJ2-7, with 10 positions matching TRBD1. Looked up from germline, CDR1 is SGHVS and CDR2 is FQNEAQ. The J segment lost 2 bases and the V segment lost 4 bases, leaving 5 bases of the junction unmatched. The CDR3 loop spans 15 amino acids. CDR3 DNA sequence: TGTGCCAGCAGCTCGGACAGGGGGTACCCCTACGAGCAGTACTTC. It specifies CASSSDRGYPYEQYF.

The chain is built from TRBV6-5 and TRBJ2-2, with D hard to call. Trimming took off 4 bases at V and 0 bases at J, with 12 bases between the two ends. CDR1 and CDR2 (germline): MNHEY, SVGAGI. This CDR3 spans 16 amino acids. For the CDR3, the DNA is TGTGCCAGCAGTTCTTGGACGGCAACGAACACCGGGGAGCTGTTTTTT. It specifies CASSSWTATNTGELFF.

Notes on this clone: The junction differs from germline at one of its ends, possibly a read error. This chain joins TRBV9 and TRBJ1-6; TRBD1 might be the D (5 bases). This CDR3 comprises 16 residues. Germline V gives CDR1 SGDLS, CDR2 YYNGEE. DNA for the CDR3: TGTGCCAGCAGCGTAGATTGGACAACCTATGATTCACCCCTCCACTTT. Protein: CASSVDWTTYDSPLHF.

This clone appeared once. This chain connects TRBV28 to TRBJ1-4, with D possibly matching TRBD1 (5 bases). Per germline, CDR1 MDHEN and CDR2 SYDVKM. This CDR3 has 16 residues. The germline V and J ends were trimmed by 3 bases and 8 bases, with 19 bases remaining between them. This chain's CDR3 is CASSFPGPPPGEKLFF. DNA for the CDR3: TGTGCCAGCAGTTTCCCGGGACCCCCCCCGGGCGAAAAACTGTTTTTT.

The rearrangement uses TRBV28 and TRBJ2-5; 7 bases align to TRBD2. The CDR3 is made up of 14 amino acids. With V trimmed by 2 bases and J by 3 bases, 3 bases remained unmatched. From germline, CDR1 is MDHEN and CDR2 SYDVKM. The CDR3 sequence: CASSLEAGEETQYF. CDR3 DNA sequence: TGTGCCAGCAGTTTAGAGGCGGGGGAAGAGACCCAGTACTTC.

The J gene is TRBJ1-1, the V gene TRBV4-1, with a tentative D call TRBD1 (5 bases). The ends were cut back, 3 bases at V and 5 bases at J, with 16 bases in the middle. In germline, CDR1 is MGHRA, CDR2 YSYEKL. This CDR3 has 15 amino acids. The CDR3 loop reads CASSQDRQITTEAFF. Here the CDR3 DNA reads TGCGCCAGCAGCCAGGACCGACAGATAACTACTGAAGCTTTCTTT.

This CDR3 reads CASSYSSGANVLTF. Written as DNA, the CDR3 is TGTGCCAGCAGTTACTCGTCAGGGGCCAACGTCCTGACTTTC. The J gene is TRBJ2-6, the V gene TRBV6-5; no clear D gene. The CDR3 runs 14 residues. From germline, CDR1 is MNHEY and CDR2 SVGAGI. Trimming stripped 0 bases from V and 4 bases from J, with 4 bases between.

The V gene is TRBV6-5, the J gene TRBJ2-7; 12 bases are a match to TRBD2. Germline V CDR1 and CDR2: MNHEY, SVGAGI. This CDR3 spans 15 amino acids. V dropped 5 bases and J dropped 4; count of bases not matched to a gene: 6. Here the CDR3 reads CASSNPSGRGYEQYF. The CDR3 bases are TGTGCCAGCAGTAACCCTAGCGGGAGGGGGTACGAGCAGTACTTC.

The chain combines TRBV27 with TRBJ2-1; 10 nucleotides match TRBD2. Unmatched junction bases numbered 5, after V lost 3 bases and J lost 3 bases. This CDR3 is 16 amino acids long. Germline CDR1 reads MNHEY; CDR2 reads SMNVEV (reference sequence). The CDR3 DNA is TGTGCCAGCAGTTTCAGCGGGGGGGACTACTACAATGAGCAGTTCTTC. Its protein is CASSFSGGDYYNEQFF.

The chain couples TRBV4-1 to TRBJ2-5; 8 bases match TRBD2. CDR1 is MGHRA and CDR2 is YSYEKL in the germline V gene. The CDR3 length is 15 residues. V trimming: 7 bases; J trimming: 2 bases; junction bases outside the gene matches: 9. The CDR3 loop is CASTEAGGTQETQYF. The CDR3 DNA reads as TGCGCCAGCACAGAGGCGGGGGGTACTCAAGAGACCCAGTACTTC.

This clone has a single count. V is TRBV4-1 and J is TRBJ1-5; the D is unclear. Germline loops: CDR1 MGHRA, CDR2 YSYEKL. This CDR3 contains 17 residues. Trimming removed 0 bases at V and 0 bases at J, with 12 bases between. The CDR3 bases are TGCGCCAGCAGCCAAGAAAGGGCAGCAATTAGCAATCAGCCCCAGCATTTT. Encoded protein: CASSQERAAISNQPQHF.

The chain has TRBV5-5 and TRBJ1-6; TRBD1 is a possible D gene (5 bases). Trimming took off 2 bases at V and 9 bases at J, with 9 bases between the two ends. This CDR3 region has 13 residues. Germline V gives CDR1 SGHKS, CDR2 YYEKEE (reference sequence). The CDR3 nucleotides read TGTGCCAGCAGCTTTCCGGGGCGTTCACCCCTCCACTTT. Translating it yields CASSFPGRSPLHF.

About this clone itself: Other DNA sequences in this specimen translate into the identical CDR3. V is TRBV5-1 and J is TRBJ2-5, with TRBD1 matching 10 bases. Germline loops: CDR1 SGHRS, CDR2 YFSETQ. The CDR3 extends over 15 amino acids. Trimming took 0 bases from V and 4 from J; bases not matched to a gene: 3. The CDR3 nucleotides read TGCGCCAGCAGCTTGGGACAGGGGGCCGGAGAGACCCAGTACTTC. This codes for CASSLGQGAGETQYF.